The rows below give T cell receptor beta chains drawn from one sample of a study of memory CD4+ T cells and cytomegalovirus serostatus. Here immunoSEQ multiplex PCR was the method, and the copy in TCRdb shows in-frame clones only, minus some. The sample carries about 92,000 clones, about four fifths recorded once. Sequenced: memory CD4+ T cells from blood. The receptors originated from an adult in good health and CMV-seropositive. CDR3s include the opening cysteine and the closing phenylalanine or tryptophan. Each record gives: CDR3 protein, CDR3 DNA, clone size, CDR3 length, D gene, J gene, V gene. A D gene is named only where the DNA matches it firmly. The size entry is marked missing in some rows and otherwise reads once, few, many or a size class.

CDR3 protein: CASSPEGGHSNQPQHF; CDR3 DNA: TGTGCCAGCAGCCCTGAGGGGGGTCATAGCAATCAGCCCCAGCATTTT; clone size: .; CDR3 length: 16; D gene: .; J gene: TRBJ1-5; V gene: TRBV7-9
CDR3 protein: CASSEMGRNYGYTF; CDR3 DNA: TGTGCCAGCAGTGAAATGGGACGGAACTATGGCTACACCTTC; clone size: .; CDR3 length: 14; D gene: .; J gene: TRBJ1-2; V gene: TRBV2
CDR3 protein: CASRLNEGYTF; CDR3 DNA: TGTGCCAGCAGGCTAAACGAAGGCTACACCTTC; clone size: once; CDR3 length: 11; D gene: .; J gene: TRBJ1-2; V gene: TRBV5-6
CDR3 protein: CASSQGQGMEQYF; CDR3 DNA: TGCGCCAGCAGCCAGGGACAGGGGATGGAGCAGTACTTC; clone size: few; CDR3 length: 13; D gene: TRBD1; J gene: TRBJ2-7; V gene: TRBV4-1
CDR3 protein: CASRGREAGDSHEQYF; CDR3 DNA: TGTGCCAGCAGAGGGAGAGAAGCGGGAGACTCCCACGAGCAGTACTTC; clone size: .; CDR3 length: 16; D gene: TRBD2; J gene: TRBJ2-7; V gene: TRBV5-8
CDR3 protein: CASSFRGTDTQYF; CDR3 DNA: TGTGCCAGCAGTTTTCGGGGCACAGATACGCAGTATTTT; clone size: .; CDR3 length: 13; D gene: .; J gene: TRBJ2-3; V gene: TRBV27
CDR3 protein: CASSPGFSSQPQHF; CDR3 DNA: TGTGCCAGTAGTCCCGGGTTCAGTAGTCAGCCCCAGCATTTT; clone size: .; CDR3 length: 14; D gene: .; J gene: TRBJ1-5; V gene: TRBV19
CDR3 protein: CASSLGQGLWDTQYF; CDR3 DNA: TGCGCCAGCAGCTTGGGGCAGGGTTTATGGGATACGCAGTATTTT; clone size: .; CDR3 length: 15; D gene: .; J gene: TRBJ2-3; V gene: TRBV5-1
CDR3 protein: CASMDRNAYEQYF; CDR3 DNA: TGTGCCAGTATGGACAGGAATGCCTACGAGCAGTACTTC; clone size: .; CDR3 length: 13; D gene: TRBD1; J gene: TRBJ2-7; V gene: TRBV19
CDR3 protein: CASSLDPQETQYF; CDR3 DNA: TGTGCCAGCAGCCTAGATCCCCAAGAGACCCAGTACTTC; clone size: .; CDR3 length: 13; D gene: .; J gene: TRBJ2-5; V gene: TRBV5-6
CDR3 protein: CASSVDGGVVSGANVLTF; CDR3 DNA: TGTGCCAGCAGCGTAGATGGGGGGGTCGTCTCTGGGGCCAACGTCCTGACTTTC; clone size: .; CDR3 length: 18; D gene: TRBD2; J gene: TRBJ2-6; V gene: TRBV9
CDR3 protein: CSARTTGGQYF; CDR3 DNA: TGCAGTGCTAGAACCACAGGGGGGCAGTACTTC; clone size: once; CDR3 length: 11; D gene: TRBD1; J gene: TRBJ2-7; V gene: TRBV20-1
CDR3 protein: CASSQGGIWQPQHF; CDR3 DNA: TGTGCCAGCAGTCAGGGTGGGATATGGCAGCCCCAGCATTTT; clone size: .; CDR3 length: 14; D gene: .; J gene: TRBJ1-5; V gene: TRBV27
CDR3 protein: CASSVLGPANYGYTF; CDR3 DNA: TGTGCCAGCAGTGTTTTAGGGCCCGCAAACTATGGCTACACCTTC; clone size: .; CDR3 length: 15; D gene: .; J gene: TRBJ1-2; V gene: TRBV2
CDR3 protein: CASSSGTGGARGYTF; CDR3 DNA: TGTGCCAGCAGCTCGGGGACAGGGGGCGCACGGGGCTACACCTTC; clone size: .; CDR3 length: 15; D gene: TRBD1; J gene: TRBJ1-2; V gene: TRBV7-2
CDR3 protein: CASSNQGADTGELFF; CDR3 DNA: TGCGCCAGCAGTAATCAGGGGGCGGACACCGGGGAGCTGTTTTTT; clone size: .; CDR3 length: 15; D gene: TRBD1; J gene: TRBJ2-2; V gene: TRBV5-1
CDR3 protein: CASSLDRGGGIQYF; CDR3 DNA: TGCGCCAGCAGCTTGGACAGGGGAGGGGGCATTCAGTACTTC; clone size: .; CDR3 length: 14; D gene: .; J gene: TRBJ2-4; V gene: TRBV5-1
CDR3 protein: CASSYADRGTGELFF; CDR3 DNA: TGTGCCAGCAGTTACGCCGACAGGGGGACCGGGGAGCTGTTTTTT; clone size: .; CDR3 length: 15; D gene: TRBD1; J gene: TRBJ2-2; V gene: TRBV6-5
CDR3 protein: CASSLIAGEETQYF; CDR3 DNA: TGCGCCAGCAGCTTGATAGCGGGAGAAGAGACCCAGTACTTC; clone size: once; CDR3 length: 14; D gene: TRBD2; J gene: TRBJ2-5; V gene: TRBV5-1
CDR3 protein: CASRLAENTGELFF; CDR3 DNA: TGCGCCAGCAGACTAGCGGAGAACACCGGGGAGCTGTTTTTT; clone size: .; CDR3 length: 14; D gene: TRBD2; J gene: TRBJ2-2; V gene: TRBV5-1
CDR3 protein: CSVVLGTEYEQYF; CDR3 DNA: TGCAGCGTTGTGTTGGGAACGGAGTACGAGCAGTACTTC; clone size: .; CDR3 length: 13; D gene: .; J gene: TRBJ2-7; V gene: TRBV29-1
CDR3 protein: CSVALTGGPGNTIYF; CDR3 DNA: TGCAGCGTAGCCCTTACAGGGGGGCCTGGAAACACCATATATTTT; clone size: .; CDR3 length: 15; D gene: TRBD1; J gene: TRBJ1-3; V gene: TRBV29-1
CDR3 protein: CASSYPSGQGNYGYTF; CDR3 DNA: TGTGCCAGCAGTTACCCTTCCGGACAGGGCAACTATGGCTACACCTTC; clone size: .; CDR3 length: 16; D gene: TRBD1; J gene: TRBJ1-2; V gene: TRBV6-5
CDR3 protein: CASNPSGGRTSTDTQYF; CDR3 DNA: TGTGCCAGTAATCCGTCGGGAGGACGCACTAGCACAGATACGCAGTATTTT; clone size: .; CDR3 length: 17; D gene: TRBD2; J gene: TRBJ2-3; V gene: TRBV19
CDR3 protein: CASRSGTIYNEQFF; CDR3 DNA: TGTGCCAGTCGGTCAGGCACTATCTACAATGAGCAGTTCTTC; clone size: few; CDR3 length: 14; D gene: .; J gene: TRBJ2-1; V gene: TRBV28
CDR3 protein: CASSVYSAGEAFF; CDR3 DNA: TGTGCCAGCAGTGTGTATAGCGCGGGTGAAGCTTTCTTT; clone size: few; CDR3 length: 13; D gene: .; J gene: TRBJ1-1; V gene: TRBV2
CDR3 protein: CASSPPSGTTAQYF; CDR3 DNA: TGTGCCAGCTCACCACCATCGGGAACCACCGCGCAGTACTTC; clone size: .; CDR3 length: 14; D gene: .; J gene: TRBJ2-7; V gene: TRBV18
CDR3 protein: CASSLGAGSTGELFF; CDR3 DNA: TGTGCCAGCAGCTTAGGGGCGGGTAGCACCGGGGAGCTGTTTTTT; clone size: few; CDR3 length: 15; D gene: .; J gene: TRBJ2-2; V gene: TRBV7-6
CDR3 protein: CASSLDLTSGYGYTF; CDR3 DNA: TGTGCCAGCAGCCTAGACCTGACCTCGGGCTATGGCTACACCTTC; clone size: few; CDR3 length: 15; D gene: .; J gene: TRBJ1-2; V gene: TRBV6-5
CDR3 protein: CASSRTGGWDTEAFF; CDR3 DNA: TGTGCCAGCAGTCGGACAGGGGGCTGGGACACTGAAGCTTTCTTT; clone size: .; CDR3 length: 15; D gene: TRBD1; J gene: TRBJ1-1; V gene: TRBV5-4
CDR3 protein: CASKKITGASKPETGANVLTF; CDR3 DNA: TGTGCCAGTAAAAAAATTACCGGGGCATCGAAACCAGAGACTGGGGCCAACGTCCTGACTTTC; clone size: .; CDR3 length: 21; D gene: .; J gene: TRBJ2-6; V gene: TRBV19
CDR3 protein: CASSLPTVYGANVLTF; CDR3 DNA: TGTGCCAGCAGTTTACCGACAGTTTATGGGGCCAACGTCCTGACTTTC; clone size: once; CDR3 length: 16; D gene: .; J gene: TRBJ2-6; V gene: TRBV28
CDR3 protein: CASSPTGYSNQPQHF; CDR3 DNA: TGTGCCAGCAGCCCGACAGGGTATAGCAATCAGCCCCAGCATTTT; clone size: .; CDR3 length: 15; D gene: TRBD1; J gene: TRBJ1-5; V gene: TRBV7-8